Below, 26 T cell receptor beta chains from the same sample are listed, as sequenced in a study of T cell responses to AZD1222 COVID-19 vaccine. Assay used: immunoSEQ multiplex PCR; TCRdb lists only in-frame clones, some missing. Here the sample spans approximately 120,000 clones, 92% being singletons. This material consisted of peripheral blood, taken on day 0 of AZD1222 vaccination. The receptors derive from an adult in good health.

This clone occurred a few times. The chain has TRBV6-5 and TRBJ2-2; 8 nucleotides match TRBD2. The CDR3 is 15 residues long. Per germline, CDR1 MNHEY and CDR2 SVGAGI. V lost 4 bases, J lost 6 bases, and 7 bases stayed unmatched. The CDR3 nucleotides are TGTGCCAGCAGTTTTAGCGGGACCCAAGCCGGGGAGCTGTTTTTT. As protein: CASSFSGTQAGELFF.

This sequence joins TRBV6-5 and TRBJ2-1, with D perhaps TRBD1 or TRBD2 (5 bases each). The CDR3 is 14 residues long. The germline gives CDR1 MNHEY, CDR2 SVGAGI. V dropped 2 bases and J dropped 6 bases, with 11 bases sitting between them. CDR3 nucleotides: TGTGCCAGCAGTTACGGGACGCCAGGCAATGAGCAGTTCTTC. Translated, it gives CASSYGTPGNEQFF.

This clone was picked up one time. The rearrangement joins TRBV28 to TRBJ2-7; 7 bases fit TRBD1. CDR1 and CDR2 from the germline V gene are MDHEN and SYDVKM. The CDR3 sequence is 12 residues long. The ends lost 5 bases at V and 3 bases at J; junction bases unmatched: 1. CDR3 DNA sequence: TGTGCCAGCAGTGGGGACAGCTACGAGCAGTACTTC. It is translated as CASSGDSYEQYF.

This chain links TRBV6-5 with TRBJ1-5, with D uncertain. Between the trimmed V and J ends, which lost 6 bases and 0 bases, there was a span of 3 bases. Per germline, CDR1 MNHEY and CDR2 SVGAGI. The CDR3 totals 12 residues. CDR3: CASRYSNQPQHF. The DNA of the CDR3 is TGTGCCAGCAGGTATAGCAATCAGCCCCAGCATTTT.

V gene TRBV13 combines with J gene TRBJ2-7; TRBD1 might be the D (5 bases). Looked up from germline, CDR1 is PRHDT and CDR2 is FYEKMQ (reference sequence). This CDR3 contains 15 residues. The V gene lost 5 bases and the J gene lost 2 bases, with 16 bases spanning the gap. The CDR3 here is CASSAPVREAYEQYF. The CDR3 coding sequence is TGTGCCAGCAGCGCACCCGTCAGGGAAGCCTACGAGCAGTACTTC.

The chain uses TRBV2 and TRBJ1-2; 8 bases agree with TRBD1. The CDR3 runs 13 residues. The germline gives CDR1 SNHLY, CDR2 FYNNEI. The trim removed 8 bases at V and 4 bases at J, leaving 6 bases unmatched. This CDR3 is CASVAGTGYGYTF. The CDR3 DNA reads as TGTGCCAGCGTCGCCGGGACAGGCTATGGCTACACCTTC.

The J gene is TRBJ1-4, the V gene TRBV2; possibly TRBD1 for D (6 bases). Looked up from germline, CDR1 is SNHLY and CDR2 is FYNNEI. The ends were cut back, 7 bases at V and 7 bases at J, with 19 bases in the middle. This CDR3 has 15 residues. The CDR3 sequence: CASKIQGRVGEKLFF. The DNA for the CDR3 is TGTGCCAGCAAAATACAGGGAAGGGTCGGTGAAAAACTGTTTTTT.

This chain links TRBV18 with TRBJ2-4; 9 nucleotides match TRBD2. The CDR3 spans 16 residues. The V gene's germline CDR1 is KGHSH and CDR2 LQKENI. V was clipped by 3 bases and J by 1 base; unmatched bases: 4. The CDR3 loop reads CASSPPSGMAKNIQYF. CDR3 DNA: TGTGCCAGCTCACCCCCTAGCGGGATGGCCAAAAACATTCAGTACTTC.

The chain is built from TRBV28 and TRBJ1-1, with 7 bases fitting TRBD1. CDR3 length: 12 amino acids. Per germline, CDR1 MDHEN and CDR2 SYDVKM. After removal of 5 bases from V and 13 bases from J, the junction contained 10 bases not matched to a gene. The CDR3 loop is CASSNDRVEGFF. CDR3 sequence (DNA): TGTGCCAGCAGTAATGACAGGGTGGAGGGTTTCTTT.

V is TRBV6-6 and J is TRBJ1-2; D gene ambiguous. The length of the CDR3 is 12 residues. Germline V gene sequence: CDR1 MNHNY, CDR2 SVGAGI (reference sequence). V lost 0 bases to trimming and J lost 4 bases, with 3 bases between them. CDR3 in amino acids: CASSYSSYGYTF. CDR3 in DNA: TGTGCCAGCAGTTACTCCAGCTATGGCTACACCTTC.

Here the CDR3 reads CAISERMDYEQYF. CDR3 in DNA: TGTGCCATCAGTGAGAGGATGGACTACGAGCAGTACTTC. The chain is built from TRBV10-3 and TRBJ2-7; no definite D call. This CDR3 comprises 13 residues. V was shortened by 2 bases and J by 3 bases, with 8 bases between the two germline ends. CDR1 and CDR2 from the germline V gene are ENHRY and SYGVKD.

This chain links TRBV5-1 with TRBJ2-2; 15 bases fit TRBD2. The germline gives CDR1 SGHRS, CDR2 YFSETQ. CDR3 length: 18 amino acids. J gave up 9 bases and V 0 bases, and 9 bases lay outside the gene matches. For the CDR3, the DNA is TGCGCCAGCAGCTTGGGGACTAGCGGGAGGGCCTGGAGAAGGGAGCTGTTTTTT. Translating gives CASSLGTSGRAWRRELFF.

The chain carries TRBV29-1 and TRBJ2-2, with D unclear. This CDR3 comprises 13 residues. Germline V lookup: CDR1 SQVTM, CDR2 ANQGSEA. Trimming left V 5 bases short and J 0 bases short, with 7 bases between. The CDR3 DNA follows: TGCAGCGTTCTCGGGTCGAACACCGGGGAGCTGTTTTTT. As protein: CSVLGSNTGELFF.

The chain recombines TRBV28 with TRBJ2-6; 8 bases are a match to TRBD1. The J segment lost 0 bases and the V segment lost 7 bases, leaving 5 bases of the junction unmatched. CDR3 length: 16 amino acids. Germline assignment: CDR1 MDHEN and CDR2 SYDVKM. The CDR3 nucleotides read TGTGCCAGCATACAGGGGGAGACCTCTGGGGCCAACGTCCTGACTTTC. It specifies CASIQGETSGANVLTF.

The chain employs TRBV24-1 and TRBJ1-1; D is unresolved. V lost 4 bases and J lost 8, with 10 bases in between. This CDR3 region has 12 residues. Germline V gives CDR1 KGHDR, CDR2 SFDVKD. CDR3 protein: CATSEGDGEAFF. For the CDR3, the DNA is TGTGCCACCAGTGAGGGAGACGGCGAAGCTTTCTTT.

The V and J genes are TRBV11-2 and TRBJ2-7; D not certain. V lost 5 bases and J lost 5, with 13 bases in between. The length of the CDR3 is 13 residues. From germline, CDR1 is SGHAT and CDR2 FQNNGV. The CDR3 nucleotides are TGTGCCAGCAGCCTAGGCCCTAGGGACGAGCAGTACTTC. Translating gives CASSLGPRDEQYF.

This clone has a single count. This chain joins TRBV28 and TRBJ1-6, with D unclear. The CDR3 totals 13 residues. Trimming pared 5 bases from V and 5 bases from J, leaving 7 bases between. Germline values: CDR1 MDHEN, CDR2 SYDVKM. The CDR3, as DNA: TGTGCCAGCAGTACGGGGAATAATTCACCCCTCCACTTT. This sequence encodes CASSTGNNSPLHF.

The chain uses TRBV28 and TRBJ1-6; D uncertain. Deletions cut 6 bases from V and 14 bases from J, with 20 bases between. The CDR3 spans 14 residues. CDR1 is MDHEN, CDR2 SYDVKM, per germline. CDR3 protein: CASRDSLVHGALHF. DNA for the CDR3: TGTGCCAGCAGGGACTCCCTCGTACACGGGGCCCTCCACTTT. Together with reference TRBV28 and TRBJ1-6, the CDR3 gives the full variable domain: DVKVTQSSRYLVKRTGEKVFLECVQDMDHENMFWYRQDPGLGLRLIYFSYDVKMKEKGDIPEGYSVSREKKERFSLILESASTNQTSMYLCASRDSLVHGALHFGNGTRLTVT.

This chain joins TRBV20-1 and TRBJ2-1, with TRBD2 matching over 10 bases. V lost 3 bases to trimming and J lost 8 bases; unmatched junction nucleotides: 7. Germline-derived CDR1 and CDR2 are DFQATT and SNEGSKA (reference sequence). The CDR3 spans 14 residues. The CDR3: CSASSPGTSDEQFF. Written as DNA, the CDR3 is TGCAGTGCTAGTAGCCCCGGGACTAGCGATGAGCAGTTCTTC.

CDR3 in amino acids: CSVDFDSSSYEQYF. The CDR3 coding sequence is TGCAGCGTCGACTTTGACAGTTCGTCCTACGAGCAGTACTTC. The chain joins TRBV29-1 to TRBJ2-7; D possibly corresponds to TRBD1 (5 bases). The CDR3 extends over 14 amino acids. With 6 bases removed from V and 1 base from J, the gap between germline ends came to 16 bases. CDR1 and CDR2 from the germline V gene are SQVTM and ANQGSEA.

This clone occurred once. The chain recombines TRBV6-5 with TRBJ2-5; perhaps TRBD1 as D (5 bases). CDR1 is MNHEY and CDR2 is SVGAGI in the germline V gene. V was shortened by 7 bases and J by 0 bases, with 9 bases between the two germline ends. The CDR3 length is 13 residues. CDR3 sequence: CASTGQNQETQYF. The CDR3 coding sequence is TGTGCCAGCACCGGACAAAACCAAGAGACCCAGTACTTC.

The chain combines TRBV14 with TRBJ2-1; TRBD2 matches 13 bases. J gave up 6 bases and V 4 bases, and 6 bases lay outside the gene matches. Germline CDR1 is SGHDN and CDR2 is FVKESK. The CDR3 loop spans 16 amino acids. CDR3 protein: CASSLRLAGGTNEQFF. CDR3 in DNA: TGTGCCAGCAGCCTCCGACTAGCGGGAGGCACCAATGAGCAGTTCTTC. The full variable domain, its missing parts supplied by reference TRBV14 and TRBJ2-1, is EAGVTQFPSHSVIEKGQTVTLRCDPISGHDNLYWYRRVMGKEIKFLLHFVKESKQDESGMPNNRFLAERTGGTYSTLKVQPAELEDSGVYFCASSLRLAGGTNEQFFGPGTRLTVL.

The V gene is TRBV5-1, the J gene TRBJ2-7; possible D gene TRBD2, 5 bases. The CDR3 is 14 residues long. Trimming left V 2 bases short and J 3 bases short, with 12 bases between. Germline CDR1 and CDR2: SGHRS and YFSETQ. CDR3 amino acids: CASSFAGLHYEQYF. The CDR3 DNA follows: TGCGCCAGCAGCTTCGCCGGACTCCACTACGAGCAGTACTTC.

V usage is TRBV2 and J usage is TRBJ2-7; D remains unclear. Germline V gene data show CDR1 as SNHLY and CDR2 as FYNNEI. V was cut by 7 bases and J by 3 bases, with 13 bases left in between. This CDR3 region has 13 residues. CDR3 protein: CASIQARHYEQYF. The CDR3 region has the DNA TGTGCCAGCATTCAGGCCAGGCACTACGAGCAGTACTTC.

Here the CDR3 DNA reads TGTGCCAGCAGTTACTCGGCTCCCAGTACGCAGTATTTT. Translation gives CASSYSAPSTQYF. V usage is TRBV6-5 and J usage is TRBJ2-3; D is ambiguous. This CDR3 is built from 13 residues. Trimming left V 0 bases short and J 8 bases short, with 9 bases between. Germline V lookup: CDR1 MNHEY, CDR2 SVGAGI.

This clone was counted a single time. V and J are TRBV6-5 and TRBJ2-3; D call uncertain. The germline gives CDR1 MNHEY, CDR2 SVGAGI. V lost 8 bases to trimming and J lost 0 bases, with 15 bases between them. The CDR3 is 15 residues long. CDR3 amino acids: CASSRRAPSTDTQYF. CDR3 in DNA: TGTGCCAGCTCAAGACGGGCCCCGAGCACAGATACGCAGTATTTT.